These 10 T cell receptor beta chains came from one sample sequenced in a study of blood T cell repertoires in COVID-19. Assay: immunoSEQ multiplex PCR; the TCRdb copy retains only in-frame clones and omits some. The table shows some 93,000 clones, with 80% to 90% occurring only once. Sequencing was performed on peripheral blood. Source of these receptors: a woman older than 75 with acute or convalescent COVID-19.

The genes are TRBV7-9 and TRBJ1-2; 8 nucleotides align to TRBD1. This CDR3 comprises 14 residues. The junction had 7 bases not matched to a gene; V was cut back by 4 bases and J by 6 bases. Germline V gene sequence: CDR1 SEHNR, CDR2 FQNEAQ (reference sequence). The CDR3 DNA follows: TGTGCCAGCAGCTATGGACAGGGAAAGCATGGCTACACCTTC. It yields the protein CASSYGQGKHGYTF.

The chain is built from TRBV18 and TRBJ2-2; the D is unclear. The CDR3 spans 14 residues. V lost 3 bases to trimming and J lost 2 bases, with 7 bases between them. The germline gives CDR1 KGHSH, CDR2 LQKENI. The CDR3 sequence: CASSPGTNTGELFF. The CDR3 coding sequence is TGTGCCAGCTCACCGGGCACCAACACCGGGGAGCTGTTTTTT. The full variable domain, completed using reference TRBV18 and TRBJ2-2, is NAGVMQNPRHLVRRRGQEARLRCSPMKGHSHVYWYRQLPEEGLKFMVYLQKENIIDESGMPKERFSAEFPKEGPSILRIQQVVRGDSAAYFCASSPGTNTGELFFGEGSRLTVL.

This chain connects TRBV14 to TRBJ2-6, with TRBD1 matching over 7 bases. The V gene's germline CDR1 is SGHDN and CDR2 FVKESK. V gave up 5 bases and J gave up 0 bases; unmatched junction bases: 7. There are 17 residues in the CDR3. The DNA of the CDR3 is TGTGCCAGCAGCAGAAGGACAGGATTCTCTGGGGCCAACGTCCTGACTTTC. Protein product: CASSRRTGFSGANVLTF.

The V and J genes are TRBV7-2 and TRBJ1-1; 7 nucleotides match TRBD1. V lost 8 bases, J lost 0 bases, and 3 bases stayed unmatched. CDR1 is SGHTA, CDR2 FQGNSA, per germline. The CDR3 length is 13 residues. In nucleotides, the CDR3 is TGTGCCAGCCTACAGGGGATGAACACTGAAGCTTTCTTT. Its translation is CASLQGMNTEAFF.

This clone was counted a single time. V gene TRBV28 combines with J gene TRBJ1-2; TRBD1 is a possible D gene (5 bases). This CDR3 region has 14 residues. From germline, CDR1 is MDHEN and CDR2 SYDVKM. Between the trimmed V and J ends, which lost 7 bases and 0 bases, there was a span of 12 bases. Here the CDR3 DNA reads TGTGCCAGCACCCTTGGCAGGGCTAACTATGGCTACACCTTC. Amino acid sequence: CASTLGRANYGYTF.

This chain uses TRBV6-6 with TRBJ2-1, with D perhaps TRBD2 (5 bases). This CDR3 has 14 residues. The germline V gene encodes CDR1 MNHNY and CDR2 SVGAGI (reference sequence). V was pared by 7 bases and J by 3 bases, with 13 bases between. CDR3 sequence: CASNRAGVYNEQFF. Written as DNA, the CDR3 is TGTGCCAGCAACCGGGCGGGCGTCTACAATGAGCAGTTCTTC.

The chain employs TRBV15 and TRBJ2-2; 9 bases align to TRBD1. This CDR3 contains 16 residues. CDR1 is LNHNV, CDR2 YYDKDF, per germline (reference sequence). The trim removed 2 bases at V and 5 bases at J, leaving 6 bases unmatched. The CDR3 bases are TGTGCCACCAGCAGATACAGGGGGCAGATGACCGGGGAGCTGTTTTTT. Protein: CATSRYRGQMTGELFF.

V usage is TRBV6-6 and J usage is TRBJ1-3; 7 bases are a match to TRBD1. The V gene's germline CDR1 is MNHNY and CDR2 SVGAGI (reference sequence). This CDR3 is 16 amino acids long. V lost 4 bases, J lost 0 bases, and 6 bases stayed unmatched. CDR3 sequence reads: CASSSGQTISGNTIYF. The CDR3 DNA sequence: TGTGCCAGCAGTTCGGGACAGACGATCTCTGGAAACACCATATATTTT.

The V and J genes are TRBV5-1 and TRBJ1-6, with 12 bases aligning to TRBD1. Germline CDR1 is SGHRS and CDR2 is YFSETQ. The CDR3 extends over 17 amino acids. V lost 4 bases and J lost 7; bases outside the gene matches: 9. The CDR3 protein is CASSLRPGQGANSPLHF. The CDR3 DNA is TGCGCCAGCAGCCTACGTCCGGGACAGGGGGCAAATTCACCCCTCCACTTT.

The chain carries TRBV11-2 and TRBJ2-1, with 11 bases fitting TRBD1. From germline, CDR1 is SGHAT and CDR2 FQNNGV. Germline trimming cut 2 bases from V and 8 bases from J; bases unmatched to any gene: 8. The CDR3 is made up of 16 amino acids. The DNA of the CDR3 is TGTGCCAGCAGCTTACGGGACAGGGGGGCACACGATGAGCAGTTCTTC. It yields the protein CASSLRDRGAHDEQFF.